This entry concerns a single T cell receptor beta chain. Its target is not known. Libraries were prepared by immunoSEQ multiplex PCR; TCRdb keeps only in-frame clonotypes and omits some of them. The sample shows around 150,000 clones, about 87% of them seen only once. This specimen comes from a study of T cell responses to AZD1222 COVID-19 vaccine. Study-level background: Analyses pooled second doses at about 4 or about 12 weeks.

This CDR3 comprises 15 residues. The junction had 11 bases not matched to a gene; V was cut back by 1 base and J by 10 bases. Germline V lookup: CDR1 SGDLS, CDR2 YYNGEE. Findings of the study overall: Clonal diversity was possibly underestimated; the donors were predominantly white British and more often female. An increase in Spike-specific TCR breadth and depth was observed after two AZD1222 doses.

This specimen was peripheral blood, taken on day 0 of AZD1222 vaccination. This chain uses TRBV9 with TRBJ2-1, with 7 bases identical to TRBD2. The receptor was derived from an adult in good health. In DNA, the CDR3 is TGTGCCAGCAGCGTATCACCAGGGAGGGATGACGAGCAGTTCTTC. Its translation: CASSVSPGRDDEQFF. The whole variable domain, remainder taken from reference TRBV9 and TRBJ2-1, is DSGVTQTPKHLITATGQRVTLRCSPRSGDLSVYWYQQSLDQGLQFLIQYYNGEERAKGNILERFSAQQFPDLHSELNLSSLELGDSALYFCASSVSPGRDDEQFFGPGTRLTVL.